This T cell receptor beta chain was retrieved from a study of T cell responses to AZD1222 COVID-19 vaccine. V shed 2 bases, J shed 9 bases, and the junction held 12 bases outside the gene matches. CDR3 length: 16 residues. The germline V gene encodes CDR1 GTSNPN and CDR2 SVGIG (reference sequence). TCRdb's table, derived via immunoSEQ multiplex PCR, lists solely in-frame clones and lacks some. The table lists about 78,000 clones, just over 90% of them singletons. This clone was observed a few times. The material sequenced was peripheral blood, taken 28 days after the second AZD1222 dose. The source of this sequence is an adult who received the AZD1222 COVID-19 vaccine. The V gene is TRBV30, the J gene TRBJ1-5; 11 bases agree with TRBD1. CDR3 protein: CAWSQSGTGGVGPQHF. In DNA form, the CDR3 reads TGTGCCTGGAGTCAATCCGGGACAGGGGGTGTTGGGCCCCAGCATTTT.